The source of this TCR beta chain is a study of response to subunit inactivated influenza vaccine listed by TCRdb under 2018. A note on the overall study: Deep quantitative profiling of the T cell receptor repertoire was used in the study to follow responses to a trivalent subunit inactivated influenza vaccine.

From the cysteine up to the phenylalanine, the CDR3 has a length of 14 residues. Just the 42-base CDR3 DNA is kept, in frame starting at base 1. V loses 3 bases, J loses 3 bases, and the germline ends lie 11 bases apart. This clonotype was picked up a small number of times. The antigen it binds to is not known. Per-base qualities were not stored, and no clone one base away is much larger. The method behind the library was RT-PCR. TCRdb names Illumina HiSeq 2500 as the instrument used. The public reads were reanalyzed by TCRdb: fastp trimming at Q25, MiXCR alignment, in-frame beta chains only. All rows with the same CDR3 protein become a single entry with the most common DNA and genes. The sample profile shows hundreds of thousands of distinct CDR3 sequences; approximately 7.6% of them were found once. The top ten clones comprise 10% to 15% of the sample. Broader findings and caveats from the paper: According to the authors, only a limited number of new T cells may be recruited by each seasonal influenza vaccination.

The V and J segments used are TRBV12-3 or TRBV12-4 and TRBJ1-2; a tentative D call is TRBD1 (5 bases match). The sequences come from PBMCs from blood, collected roughly 24 months after vaccination. The TCR sequence derives from a man aged 50 to 69 who received an inactivated influenza vaccine. Donor details come from another sample of the same person, matched by shared clones. The CDR3 reads as follows: CASSFNPGDYGYTF. In nucleotide form, the sequence is TGTGCCAGCAGTTTTAACCCGGGGGACTATGGCTACACCTTC.